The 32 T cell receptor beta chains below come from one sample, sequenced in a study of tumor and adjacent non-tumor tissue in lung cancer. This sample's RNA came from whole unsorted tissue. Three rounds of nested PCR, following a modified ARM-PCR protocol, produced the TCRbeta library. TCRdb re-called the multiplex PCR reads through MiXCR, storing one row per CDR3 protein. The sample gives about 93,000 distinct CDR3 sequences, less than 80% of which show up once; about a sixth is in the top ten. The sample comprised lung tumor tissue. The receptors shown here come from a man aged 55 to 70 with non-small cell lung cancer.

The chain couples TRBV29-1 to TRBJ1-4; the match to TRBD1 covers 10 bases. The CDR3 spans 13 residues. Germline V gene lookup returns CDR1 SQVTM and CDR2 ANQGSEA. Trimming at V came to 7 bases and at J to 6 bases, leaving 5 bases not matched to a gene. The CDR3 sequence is CSAEGQGHEKLFF. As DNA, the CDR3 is TGCAGCGCTGAGGGACAGGGGCATGAAAAACTGTTTTTT.

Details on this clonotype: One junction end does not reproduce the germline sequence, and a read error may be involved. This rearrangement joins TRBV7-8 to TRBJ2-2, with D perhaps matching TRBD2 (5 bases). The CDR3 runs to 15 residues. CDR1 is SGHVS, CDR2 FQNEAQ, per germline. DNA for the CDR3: TGTACCAGCAGCTTAACACGGGGATACACCGGGGAGCTGTTTTTT. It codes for CTSSLTRGYTGELFF.

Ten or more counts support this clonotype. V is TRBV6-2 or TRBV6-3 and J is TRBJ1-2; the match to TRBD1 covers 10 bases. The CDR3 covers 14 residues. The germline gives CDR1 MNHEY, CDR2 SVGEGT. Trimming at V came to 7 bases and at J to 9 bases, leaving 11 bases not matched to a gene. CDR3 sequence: CASTPPGQGKRYTF. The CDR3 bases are TGTGCCAGCACCCCTCCGGGACAGGGGAAACGCTACACCTTC.

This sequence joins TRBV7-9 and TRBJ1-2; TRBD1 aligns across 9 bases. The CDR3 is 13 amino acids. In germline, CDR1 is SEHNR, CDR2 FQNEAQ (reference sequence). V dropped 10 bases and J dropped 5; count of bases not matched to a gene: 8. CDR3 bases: TGTGCCATACAGGGGGCCGGGCATTATGGCTACACCTTC. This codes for CAIQGAGHYGYTF.

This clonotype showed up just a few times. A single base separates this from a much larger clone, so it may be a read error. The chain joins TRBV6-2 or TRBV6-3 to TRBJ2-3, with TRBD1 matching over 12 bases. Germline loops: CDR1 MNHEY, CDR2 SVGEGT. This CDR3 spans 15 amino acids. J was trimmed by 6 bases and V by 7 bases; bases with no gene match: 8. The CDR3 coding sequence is TGTGCCAGCATAACGCACGGGACAGGGGGCGATACGCAGTATTTT. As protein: CASITHGTGGDTQYF.

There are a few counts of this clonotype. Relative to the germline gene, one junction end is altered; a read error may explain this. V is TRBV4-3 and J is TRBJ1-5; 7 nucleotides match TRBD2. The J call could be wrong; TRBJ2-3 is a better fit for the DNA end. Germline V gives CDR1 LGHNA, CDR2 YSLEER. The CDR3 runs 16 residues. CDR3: CASSQDWGGWVKPQYF. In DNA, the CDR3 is TGCGCCAGCAGTCAAGATTGGGGAGGGTGGGTGAAGCCCCAGTATTTT.

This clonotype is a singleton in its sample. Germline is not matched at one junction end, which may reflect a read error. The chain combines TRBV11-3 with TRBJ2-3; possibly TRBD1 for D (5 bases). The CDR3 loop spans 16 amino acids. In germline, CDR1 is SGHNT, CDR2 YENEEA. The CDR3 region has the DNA TGTGCCAGCAGCCTAGGGGTAGGGGCTCACGCAGATACGCATTATTTT. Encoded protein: CASSLGVGAHADTHYF. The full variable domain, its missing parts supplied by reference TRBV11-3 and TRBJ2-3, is EAGVVQSPRYKIIEKKQPVAFWCNPISGHNTLYWYLQNLGQGPELLIRYENEEAVDDSQLPKDRFSAERLKGVDSTLKIQPAELGDSAVYLCASSLGVGAHADTHYFGPGTRLTVL.

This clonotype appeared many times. The CDR3 protein is CASSEDGWSEQFF. The CDR3 region has the DNA TGTGCCAGCAGTGAAGACGGGTGGAGTGAGCAGTTCTTC. The V call is TRBV25-1, the J call TRBJ2-1; D gene unclear. CDR1 is MGHDK and CDR2 is SYGVNS in the germline V gene. The CDR3 is 13 amino acids. V was shortened by 2 bases and J by 9 bases, with 11 bases between the two germline ends. The full variable domain, its missing parts supplied by reference TRBV25-1 and TRBJ2-1, is EADIYQTPRYLVIGTGKKITLECSQTMGHDKMYWYQQDPGMELHLIHYSYGVNSTEKGDLSSESTVSRIRTEHFPLTLESARPSHTSQYLCASSEDGWSEQFFGPGTRLTVL.

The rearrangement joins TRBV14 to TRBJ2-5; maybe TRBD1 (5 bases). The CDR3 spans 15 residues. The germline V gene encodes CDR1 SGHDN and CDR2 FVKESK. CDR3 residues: CISSTQPGPEETQYF. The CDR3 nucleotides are TGTATCAGCAGCACCCAACCAGGGCCCGAAGAGACCCAGTACTTC.

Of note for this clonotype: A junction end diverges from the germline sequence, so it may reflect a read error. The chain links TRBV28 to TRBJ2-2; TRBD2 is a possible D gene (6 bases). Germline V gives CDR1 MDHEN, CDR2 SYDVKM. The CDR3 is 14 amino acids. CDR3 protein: CASSSAGRPGQLFF. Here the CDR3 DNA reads TGTGCCAGCAGCAGTGCCGGGAGACCCGGGCAGCTGTTTTTT.

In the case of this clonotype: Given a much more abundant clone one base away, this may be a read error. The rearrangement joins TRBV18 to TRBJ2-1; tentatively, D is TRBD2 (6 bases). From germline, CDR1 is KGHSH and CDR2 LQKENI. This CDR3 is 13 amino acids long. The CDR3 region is CTSSLGGYNEQFF. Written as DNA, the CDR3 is TGTACCAGCTCACTCGGGGGATACAATGAGCAGTTCTTC. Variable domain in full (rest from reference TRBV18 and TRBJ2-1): NAGVMQNPRHLVRRRGQEARLRCSPMKGHSHVYWYRQLPEEGLKFMVYLQKENIIDESGMPKERFSAEFPKEGPSILRIQQVVRGDSAAYFCTSSLGGYNEQFFGPGTRLTVL.

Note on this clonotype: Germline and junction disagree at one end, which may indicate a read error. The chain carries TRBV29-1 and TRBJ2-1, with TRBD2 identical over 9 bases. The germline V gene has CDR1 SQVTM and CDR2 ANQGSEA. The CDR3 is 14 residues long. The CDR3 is CSVSTSGRGDEQFF. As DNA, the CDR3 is TGTAGCGTCTCGACTAGCGGCAGGGGGGATGAGCAGTTCTTC.

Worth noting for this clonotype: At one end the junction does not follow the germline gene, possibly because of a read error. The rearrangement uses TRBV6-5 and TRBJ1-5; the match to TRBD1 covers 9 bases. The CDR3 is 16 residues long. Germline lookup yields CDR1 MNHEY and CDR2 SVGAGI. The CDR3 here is CTSRSGTGISNQPQHF. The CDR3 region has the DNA TGTACCAGCAGATCCGGGACAGGGATTAGCAATCAGCCCCAGCATTTT.

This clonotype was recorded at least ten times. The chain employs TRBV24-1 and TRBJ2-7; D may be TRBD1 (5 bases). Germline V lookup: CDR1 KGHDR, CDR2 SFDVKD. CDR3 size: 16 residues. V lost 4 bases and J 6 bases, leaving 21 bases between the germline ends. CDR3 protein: CATSESQGFRASEQYF. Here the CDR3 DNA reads TGTGCCACCAGTGAATCGCAGGGATTTCGGGCCTCCGAGCAGTACTTC.

DNA of the CDR3: TGTGCCAGCAGCCCGGGAGTAGCGGGAGATGAGACCCAGTACTTC. It specifies CASSPGVAGDETQYF. The chain combines TRBV11-2 with TRBJ2-5; 9 positions match TRBD2. The CDR3 runs to 15 residues. V shed 5 bases, J shed 5 bases, and the junction held 9 bases outside the gene matches. Germline CDR1 and CDR2: SGHAT and FQNNGV.

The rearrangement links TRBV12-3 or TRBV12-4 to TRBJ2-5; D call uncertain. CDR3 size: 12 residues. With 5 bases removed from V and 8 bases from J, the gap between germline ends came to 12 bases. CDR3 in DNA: TGTGCCAGCAGTACCTATAGAGATACCCAGTACTTC. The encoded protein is CASSTYRDTQYF.

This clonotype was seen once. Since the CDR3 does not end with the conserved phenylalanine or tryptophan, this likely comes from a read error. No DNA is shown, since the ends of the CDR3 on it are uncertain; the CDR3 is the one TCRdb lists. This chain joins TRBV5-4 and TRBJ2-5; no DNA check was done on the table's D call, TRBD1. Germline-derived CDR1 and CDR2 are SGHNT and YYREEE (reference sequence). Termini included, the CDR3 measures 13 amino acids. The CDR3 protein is CASSQRQQETRYL.

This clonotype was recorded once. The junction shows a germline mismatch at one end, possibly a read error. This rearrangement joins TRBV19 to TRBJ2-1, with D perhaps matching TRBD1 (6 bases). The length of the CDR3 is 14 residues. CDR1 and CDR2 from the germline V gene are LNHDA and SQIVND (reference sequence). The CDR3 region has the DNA TGTGCCAGTAGTCCCCGAGGACAGAGGAGTGAGCAATTCTTC. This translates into CASSPRGQRSEQFF.

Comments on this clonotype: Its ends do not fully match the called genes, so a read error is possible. Here the CDR3 reads CAISCRTQSQGRAFF. In DNA form, the CDR3 reads TGTGCCATCAGTTGCAGGACCCAGAGTCAGGGACGGGCTTTCTTT. The J gene is TRBJ1-1, the V gene TRBV6-5; D might be TRBD1 (5 bases). Per germline, CDR1 MNHEY and CDR2 SVGAGI. The CDR3 covers 15 residues.

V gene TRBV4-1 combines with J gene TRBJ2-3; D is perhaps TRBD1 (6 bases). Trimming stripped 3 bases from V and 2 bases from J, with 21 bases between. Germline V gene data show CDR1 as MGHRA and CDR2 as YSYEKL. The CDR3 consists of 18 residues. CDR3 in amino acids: CASSHASGTIGPTDTQYF. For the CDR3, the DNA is TGCGCCAGCAGCCACGCCTCCGGGACAATCGGGCCCACAGATACGCAGTATTTT.

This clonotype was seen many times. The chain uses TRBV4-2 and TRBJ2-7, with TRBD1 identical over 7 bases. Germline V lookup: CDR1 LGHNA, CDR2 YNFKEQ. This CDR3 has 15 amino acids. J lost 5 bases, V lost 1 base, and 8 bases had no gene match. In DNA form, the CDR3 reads TGTGCCAGCAGCCAAGGCGCAGACAGGGTCGACGAGCAGTACTTC. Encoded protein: CASSQGADRVDEQYF.

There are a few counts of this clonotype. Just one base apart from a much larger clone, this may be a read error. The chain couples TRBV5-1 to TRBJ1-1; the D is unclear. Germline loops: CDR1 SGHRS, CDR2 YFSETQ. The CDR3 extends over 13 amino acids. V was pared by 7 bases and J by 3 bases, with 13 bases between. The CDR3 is CASCANADTEAFF. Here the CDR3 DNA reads TGCGCCAGCTGTGCAAATGCAGACACTGAAGCTTTCTTT.

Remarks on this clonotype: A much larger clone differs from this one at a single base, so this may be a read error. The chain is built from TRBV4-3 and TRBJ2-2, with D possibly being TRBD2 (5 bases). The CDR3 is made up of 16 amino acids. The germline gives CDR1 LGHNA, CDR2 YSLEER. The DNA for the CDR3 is TGCGCCAGCAGCCAAGAAAGGGCCGCGGGCACCGGGGAGCCGTTTTTT. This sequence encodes CASSQERAAGTGEPFF.

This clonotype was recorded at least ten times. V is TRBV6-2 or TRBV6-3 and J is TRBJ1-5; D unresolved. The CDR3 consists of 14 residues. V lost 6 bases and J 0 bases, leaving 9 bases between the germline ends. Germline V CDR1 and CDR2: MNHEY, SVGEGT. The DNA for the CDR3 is TGTGCCAGCAGGACGGATTATAGCAATCAGCCCCAGCATTTT. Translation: CASRTDYSNQPQHF.

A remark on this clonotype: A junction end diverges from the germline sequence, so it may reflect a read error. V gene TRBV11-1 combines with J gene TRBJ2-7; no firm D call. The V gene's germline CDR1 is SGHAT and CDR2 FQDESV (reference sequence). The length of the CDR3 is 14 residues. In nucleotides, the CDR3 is TGTGCCAACAGCTTTCCCGGCGGCGCCTATGAGCAGTGCTTC. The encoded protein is CANSFPGGAYEQCF. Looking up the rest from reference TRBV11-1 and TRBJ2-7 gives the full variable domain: EAEVAQSPRYKITEKSQAVAFWCDPISGHATLYWYRQILGQGPELLVQFQDESVVDDSQLPKDRFSAERLKGVDSTLKIQPAELGDSAMYLCANSFPGGAYEQCFGPGTRLTVT.

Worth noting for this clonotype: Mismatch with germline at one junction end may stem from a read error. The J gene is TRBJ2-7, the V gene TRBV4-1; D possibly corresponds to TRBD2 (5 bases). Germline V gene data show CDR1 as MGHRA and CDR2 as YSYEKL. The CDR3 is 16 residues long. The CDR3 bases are TGTGCTAGCAGCCAAGATCATTCCAGGACGCCCTACAAGCAGTACTTC. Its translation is CASSQDHSRTPYKQYF.

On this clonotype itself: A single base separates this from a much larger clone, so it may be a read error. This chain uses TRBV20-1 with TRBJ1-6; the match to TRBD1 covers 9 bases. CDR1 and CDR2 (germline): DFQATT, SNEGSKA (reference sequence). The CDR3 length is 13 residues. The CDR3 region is CSAVTGGNTPLHF. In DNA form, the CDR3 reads TGCAGTGCCGTGACAGGGGGTAATACACCCCTCCACTTT.

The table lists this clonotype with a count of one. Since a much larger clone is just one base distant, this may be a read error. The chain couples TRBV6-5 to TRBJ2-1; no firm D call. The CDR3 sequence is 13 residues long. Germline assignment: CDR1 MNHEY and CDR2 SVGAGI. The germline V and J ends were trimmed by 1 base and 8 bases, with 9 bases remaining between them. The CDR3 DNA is TGTGCCAGCAGTTACTTGGCAAGGCATGAGCAGTTCTTC. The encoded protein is CASSYLARHEQFF.

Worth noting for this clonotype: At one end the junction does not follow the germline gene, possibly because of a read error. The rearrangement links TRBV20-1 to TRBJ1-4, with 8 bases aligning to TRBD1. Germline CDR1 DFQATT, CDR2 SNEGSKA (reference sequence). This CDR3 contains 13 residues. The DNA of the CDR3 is TGCAATGCTTTGGACAGGGCTGGTGAAAAACTGTTTTTT. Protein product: CNALDRAGEKLFF.

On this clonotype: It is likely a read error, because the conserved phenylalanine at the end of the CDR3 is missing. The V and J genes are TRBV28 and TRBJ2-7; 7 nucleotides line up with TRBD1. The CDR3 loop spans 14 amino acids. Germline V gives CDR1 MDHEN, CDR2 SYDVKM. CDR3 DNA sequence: TGTGCCAGCAGCGCGCAGGGGACAGAAGACGATCAGTACTCC. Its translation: CASSAQGTEDDQYS.

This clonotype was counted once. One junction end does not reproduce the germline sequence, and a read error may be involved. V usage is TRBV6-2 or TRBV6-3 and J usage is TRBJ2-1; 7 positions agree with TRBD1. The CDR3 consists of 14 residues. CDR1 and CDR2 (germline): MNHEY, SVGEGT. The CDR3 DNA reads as TGTGCAAGCAGTTCCCGGACAGGATACAGTGAGCAGTTCTTC. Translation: CASSSRTGYSEQFF.

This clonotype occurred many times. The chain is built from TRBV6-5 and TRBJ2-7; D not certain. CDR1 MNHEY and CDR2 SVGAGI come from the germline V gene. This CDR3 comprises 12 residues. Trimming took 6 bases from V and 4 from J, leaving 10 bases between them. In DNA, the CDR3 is TGTGCCAGCAGGCGACACGGTTACGAGCAGTACTTC. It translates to CASRRHGYEQYF.